A single sample is the source of the 26 T cell receptor beta chains below, sequenced in a study of long-term antiretroviral therapy in people with HIV. The libraries were made with immunoSEQ v3.0 at survey level. TCRdb keeps only in-frame clones here, not all; method: immunoSEQ multiplex PCR. The data contain roughly 30,000 clones, 90% of them singletons. Material: unsorted PBMCs, obtained 3.2 years before starting antiretroviral therapy. These receptors came from a man aged 50 to 60 with HIV.

This clone was counted between two and nine times. The rearrangement uses TRBV19 and TRBJ2-5; D is uncertain. The germline gives CDR1 LNHDA, CDR2 SQIVND (reference sequence). The CDR3 is 12 amino acids. V was trimmed by 6 bases and J by 5 bases, leaving 10 bases between them. The CDR3 region has the DNA TGTGCCAGTAGAGACGCGTTGGAGACCCAGTACTTC. Translation: CASRDALETQYF.

V gene TRBV6-5 combines with J gene TRBJ2-2; D not resolved. The CDR3 has 12 residues. V was cut by 6 bases and J by 7 bases, with 9 bases left in between. Germline V gives CDR1 MNHEY, CDR2 SVGAGI. CDR3 nucleotides: TGTGCCAGCAGACGAGACCACGGGGAGCTGTTTTTT. Translating it yields CASRRDHGELFF.

The V call is TRBV7-6, the J call TRBJ2-3, with 7 bases aligning to TRBD1. V lost 0 bases and J lost 6; bases outside the gene matches: 3. CDR3 length equals 14 residues. The germline V gene encodes CDR1 SGHVS and CDR2 FNYEAQ. As DNA, the CDR3 is TGTGCCAGCAGCTTAGCGACAGGGATGGATACGCAGTATTTT. This encodes CASSLATGMDTQYF.

The chain employs TRBV5-1 and TRBJ1-2; the D is unclear. CDR3 length equals 13 residues. From germline, CDR1 is SGHRS and CDR2 YFSETQ. V was cut by 2 bases and J by 6 bases, with 11 bases left in between. The CDR3 DNA sequence: TGCGCCAGCAGCTTACGGTTTGATAATGGCTACACCTTC. Its protein is CASSLRFDNGYTF. Complete variable domain (other parts from reference TRBV5-1 and TRBJ1-2): KAGVTQTPRYLIKTRGQQVTLSCSPISGHRSVSWYQQTPGQGLQFLFEYFSETQRNKGNFPGRFSGRQFSNSRSEMNVSTLELGDSALYLCASSLRFDNGYTFGSGTRLTVV.

This chain uses TRBV5-1 with TRBJ2-1, with D perhaps TRBD1 (5 bases). Germline V gene data show CDR1 as SGHRS and CDR2 as YFSETQ. Trimming removed 7 bases from V and 1 base from J, with 12 bases in between. The CDR3 is made up of 14 amino acids. Here the CDR3 reads CASAARQSYNEQFF. The CDR3 coding sequence is TGCGCCAGCGCCGCCCGACAGTCCTACAATGAGCAGTTCTTC.

This rearrangement joins TRBV5-4 to TRBJ2-1, with D tentatively TRBD1 (6 bases). Looked up from germline, CDR1 is SGHNT and CDR2 is YYREEE (reference sequence). The CDR3 loop spans 15 amino acids. The V end lost 2 bases, the J end lost 6 bases, and 15 bases lay between the germline ends. This CDR3 reads CASSFGQGSGNEQFF. The CDR3 DNA sequence: TGTGCCAGCAGCTTTGGGCAGGGGAGCGGCAATGAGCAGTTCTTC.

The rearrangement links TRBV28 to TRBJ1-3, with TRBD1 matching over 7 bases. The junction had 16 bases not matched to a gene; V was cut back by 5 bases and J by 6 bases. This CDR3 has 17 residues. CDR1 and CDR2 (germline): MDHEN, SYDVKM. CDR3 region: CASSPAGTAVVENTIYF. The CDR3 nucleotides read TGTGCCAGCAGTCCCGCCGGGACAGCGGTAGTTGAAAACACCATATATTTT.

V is TRBV7-2 and J is TRBJ1-2; the D gene is possibly TRBD1 (6 bases). CDR3 size: 14 residues. The V and J ends lost 1 base and 2 bases respectively, with 8 bases between them. CDR1 is SGHTA, CDR2 FQGNSA, per germline. The CDR3, as DNA: TGTGCCAGCAGCTTAGGGGGGCAGAACTATGGCTACACCTTC. This codes for CASSLGGQNYGYTF.

The rearrangement links TRBV7-9 to TRBJ1-1, with TRBD1 as a possible D gene (5 bases). Looked up from germline, CDR1 is SEHNR and CDR2 is FQNEAQ (reference sequence). The CDR3 has 16 residues. V was trimmed by 5 bases and J by 3 bases, leaving 19 bases between them. CDR3 bases: TGTGCCAGCAGCCCCCAGGCAGGGATCGTAGACACTGAAGCTTTCTTT. This gives the protein CASSPQAGIVDTEAFF.

V usage is TRBV5-6 and J usage is TRBJ1-1, with 11 bases that match TRBD1. The CDR3 is made up of 16 amino acids. Germline V gene data show CDR1 as SGHDT and CDR2 as YYEEEE. V trimming: 4 bases; J trimming: 4 bases; junction bases outside the gene matches: 9. DNA of the CDR3: TGTGCCAGCAGCCTGGGACAGGGGGATTATGGCACTGAAGCTTTCTTT. Its translation is CASSLGQGDYGTEAFF. Full variable domain (missing parts from reference TRBV5-6 and TRBJ1-1): DAGVTQSPTHLIKTRGQQVTLRCSPKSGHDTVSWYQQALGQGPQFIFQYYEEEERQRGNFPDRFSGHQFPNYSSELNVNALLLGDSALYLCASSLGQGDYGTEAFFGQGTRLTVV.

The chain joins TRBV7-9 to TRBJ2-3; 9 nucleotides match TRBD2. The trim removed 6 bases at V and 2 bases at J, leaving 3 bases unmatched. From germline, CDR1 is SEHNR and CDR2 FQNEAQ (reference sequence). The CDR3 runs 14 residues. This CDR3 is CASSLGLATDTQYF. The CDR3 nucleotides are TGTGCCAGCAGTTTGGGACTAGCCACAGATACGCAGTATTTT.

This chain links TRBV5-4 with TRBJ1-2; D is uncertain. Trimming left V 2 bases short and J 5 bases short, with 10 bases between. The CDR3 is 13 residues long. CDR1 is SGHNT and CDR2 is YYREEE in the germline V gene (reference sequence). CDR3 loop: CASSFGHLYGYTF. CDR3 coding DNA: TGTGCCAGCAGCTTCGGGCATCTTTATGGCTACACCTTC.

The rearrangement uses TRBV7-9 and TRBJ1-5; 7 bases are shared with TRBD1. The CDR3 is made up of 14 amino acids. Losses at the gene ends were 1 base for V and 5 bases for J; bases not matched to a gene: 2. Germline lookup yields CDR1 SEHNR and CDR2 FQNEAQ (reference sequence). The CDR3 DNA follows: TGTGCCAGCAGCTTAGACAGGGGCGATCAGCCCCAGCATTTT. This translates into CASSLDRGDQPQHF.

The rearrangement links TRBV18 to TRBJ2-2, with 8 bases matching TRBD1. Trimming took 3 bases from V and 4 from J; bases not matched to a gene: 7. The germline gives CDR1 KGHSH, CDR2 LQKENI. The CDR3 length is 16 residues. For the CDR3, the DNA is TGTGCCAGCTCACCCAGGACAGGGCCCCGCACCGGGGAGCTGTTTTTT. Translation gives CASSPRTGPRTGELFF.

The chain combines TRBV7-2 with TRBJ2-7; 7 nucleotides agree with TRBD1. Trimming at V came to 5 bases and at J to 1 base, leaving 8 bases not matched to a gene. Germline V gene sequence: CDR1 SGHTA, CDR2 FQGNSA. The CDR3 is made up of 15 amino acids. CDR3 protein: CASSPPDRRSYEQYF. The DNA of the CDR3 is TGTGCCAGCAGCCCTCCGGACAGGCGATCCTACGAGCAGTACTTC. Filled out from reference TRBV7-2 and TRBJ2-7, the complete variable domain reads GAGVSQSPSNKVTEKGKDVELRCDPISGHTALYWYRQSLGQGLEFLIYFQGNSAPDKSGLPSDRFSAERTGGSVSTLTIQRTQQEDSAVYLCASSPPDRRSYEQYFGPGTRLTVT.

This chain connects TRBV4-3 to TRBJ2-5, with 9 bases lining up with TRBD2. Germline CDR1 and CDR2: LGHNA and YSLEER. V dropped 4 bases and J dropped 1; count of bases not matched to a gene: 10. The CDR3 consists of 17 residues. CDR3 coding DNA: TGCGCCAGCAGCCCATCGCGCAGCGGGGGGACCCAAGAGACCCAGTACTTC. This translates into CASSPSRSGGTQETQYF.

The chain employs TRBV7-3 and TRBJ1-2, with 10 bases fitting TRBD1. The CDR3 consists of 18 residues. Germline V gene lookup returns CDR1 SGHTA and CDR2 FQGTGA. The junction had 9 bases not matched to a gene; V was cut back by 0 bases and J by 2 bases. The CDR3 region is CASSLTGDRGHRNYGYTF. The CDR3 DNA follows: TGTGCCAGCAGCTTAACGGGAGACAGGGGGCATCGGAACTATGGCTACACCTTC.

Only one count was recorded for this clone. The chain links TRBV27 to TRBJ2-1; 7 bases are a match to TRBD1. The CDR3 is 15 amino acids. V lost 4 bases to trimming and J lost 6 bases; unmatched junction nucleotides: 9. Germline V gene sequence: CDR1 MNHEY, CDR2 SMNVEV (reference sequence). The CDR3 region has the DNA TGTGCCAGCAGTTCTCTCGGGACAGCAATCAATGAGCAGTTCTTC. It yields the protein CASSSLGTAINEQFF.

For the CDR3, the DNA is TGTGCCAGCCTCGCACTTCAGGGGGACAGGTTGATCGCAGATACGCAGTATTTT. Its protein is CASLALQGDRLIADTQYF. The gene calls are TRBV27 and TRBJ2-3, with 8 bases matching TRBD1. Germline V CDR1 and CDR2: MNHEY, SMNVEV (reference sequence). The CDR3 has 18 amino acids. Trimming at V came to 8 bases and at J to 4 bases, leaving 20 bases not matched to a gene.

The rearrangement joins TRBV5-1 to TRBJ2-7, with D possibly matching TRBD2 (7 bases). The V end was cut by 4 bases, the J end by 0 bases, with 14 bases between. Germline-derived CDR1 and CDR2 are SGHRS and YFSETQ. The CDR3 is 15 residues long. This CDR3 reads CASSVGGARSYEQYF. CDR3 sequence (DNA): TGCGCCAGCAGCGTTGGGGGGGCCCGCTCCTACGAGCAGTACTTC.

Details on this clone: Given the absence of the conserved phenylalanine or tryptophan at the CDR3 end, a read error is likely. The limits of the CDR3 on the DNA are not certain, so only TCRdb's listed CDR3 is given. This chain links TRBV5-6 with TRBJ2-3; TRBD2 reflects the table's D call only, with no check against the DNA. The CDR3 is 16 residues long, counting both termini. Germline V CDR1 and CDR2: SGHDT, YYEEEE. The chain's CDR3 is CASSPGPGLATNKPMI.

The chain links TRBV10-3 to TRBJ2-1, with D unresolved. CDR1 ENHRY and CDR2 SYGVKD come from the germline V gene. This CDR3 has 12 residues. The ends were cut back, 6 bases at V and 8 bases at J, with 11 bases in the middle. The CDR3 protein is CAISPVVDEQFF. The CDR3 nucleotides are TGTGCCATCAGCCCCGTCGTAGATGAGCAGTTCTTC.

The rearrangement uses TRBV7-9 and TRBJ2-5; no firm D call. The CDR3 has 14 residues. The germline CDR1 and CDR2 sequences are SEHNR and FQNEAQ (reference sequence). The germline V and J ends were trimmed by 1 base and 4 bases, with 10 bases remaining between them. CDR3 coding DNA: TGTGCCAGCAGCTTAGGGACCCCTCGAGAGACCCAGTACTTC. This translates into CASSLGTPRETQYF.

This clone has a single count. V and J are TRBV7-7 and TRBJ2-2, with a possible D match to TRBD2 (5 bases). The length of the CDR3 is 15 residues. Germline V gene sequence: CDR1 SSHAT, CDR2 FNYEAQ (reference sequence). Between the trimmed V and J ends, which lost 2 bases and 0 bases, there was a span of 7 bases. DNA of the CDR3: TGTGCCAGCAGCTTAACGGGAACGAACACCGGGGAGCTGTTTTTT. Translating gives CASSLTGTNTGELFF. Full variable domain (outside the CDR3, taken from reference TRBV7-7 and TRBJ2-2): GAGVSQSPRYKVTKRGQDVTLRCDPISSHATLYWYQQALGQGPEFLTYFNYEAQPDKSGLPSDRFSAERPEGSISTLTIQRTEQRDSAMYRCASSLTGTNTGELFFGEGSRLTVL.

This chain joins TRBV2 and TRBJ1-1, with a weak D call TRBD1 (6 bases). The germline gives CDR1 SNHLY, CDR2 FYNNEI. The CDR3 covers 14 residues. Trimming stripped 6 bases from V and 1 base from J, with 12 bases between. The CDR3 nucleotides are TGTGCCAGCAGACAGGGCCTTTCGAACACTGAAGCTTTCTTT. Encoded protein: CASRQGLSNTEAFF.

This chain connects TRBV30 to TRBJ2-3; 8 bases map to TRBD2. Trimming at V came to 3 bases and at J to 8 bases, leaving 16 bases not matched to a gene. This CDR3 comprises 16 residues. Germline CDR1 is GTSNPN and CDR2 is SVGIG (reference sequence). In nucleotides, the CDR3 is TGTGCCTGGAGCGTAGTCGGGACTCCCGGGGGGGGTACGCAGTATTTT. It specifies CAWSVVGTPGGGTQYF.